Described below is a single TCR beta chain sequence and its context. This sample was taken from a study of blood T cell repertoires in COVID-19. V lost 6 bases, J lost 4 bases, and 3 bases stayed unmatched. From germline, CDR1 is MNHEY and CDR2 SVGAGI. CDR3 size: 13 residues. Repertoires were generated with immunoSEQ multiplex PCR, while TCRdb's copy carries only in-frame clones and drops some. The table lists roughly 150,000 clones, around 84% of them singletons, with roughly 5.3% in the top ten. The sequence was obtained from a woman in her 50s with acute or convalescent COVID-19. The rearrangement links TRBV6-5 to TRBJ2-5; TRBD1 aligns across 9 bases. The source material was peripheral blood. CDR3 residues: CASRPDRGETQYF. CDR3 coding DNA: TGTGCCAGCAGACCGGACAGGGGAGAGACCCAGTACTTC.